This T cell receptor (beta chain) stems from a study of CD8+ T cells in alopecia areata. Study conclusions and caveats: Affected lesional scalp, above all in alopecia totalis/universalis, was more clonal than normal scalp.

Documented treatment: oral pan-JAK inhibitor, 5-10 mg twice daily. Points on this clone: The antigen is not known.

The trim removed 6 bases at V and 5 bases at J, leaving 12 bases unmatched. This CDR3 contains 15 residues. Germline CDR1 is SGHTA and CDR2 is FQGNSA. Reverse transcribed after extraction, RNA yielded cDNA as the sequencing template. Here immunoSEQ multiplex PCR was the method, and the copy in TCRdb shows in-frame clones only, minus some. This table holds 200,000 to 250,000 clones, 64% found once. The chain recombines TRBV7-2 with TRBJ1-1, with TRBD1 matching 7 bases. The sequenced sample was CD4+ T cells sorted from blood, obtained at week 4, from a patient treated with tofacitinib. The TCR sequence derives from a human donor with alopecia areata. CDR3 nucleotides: TGTGCCAGCAGAGTGGATCGAGGGGGCGGAACTGAAGCTTTCTTT. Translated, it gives CASRVDRGGGTEAFF. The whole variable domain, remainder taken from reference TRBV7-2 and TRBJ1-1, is GAGVSQSPSNKVTEKGKDVELRCDPISGHTALYWYRQSLGQGLEFLIYFQGNSAPDKSGLPSDRFSAERTGGSVSTLTIQRTQQEDSAVYLCASRVDRGGGTEAFFGQGTRLTVV.